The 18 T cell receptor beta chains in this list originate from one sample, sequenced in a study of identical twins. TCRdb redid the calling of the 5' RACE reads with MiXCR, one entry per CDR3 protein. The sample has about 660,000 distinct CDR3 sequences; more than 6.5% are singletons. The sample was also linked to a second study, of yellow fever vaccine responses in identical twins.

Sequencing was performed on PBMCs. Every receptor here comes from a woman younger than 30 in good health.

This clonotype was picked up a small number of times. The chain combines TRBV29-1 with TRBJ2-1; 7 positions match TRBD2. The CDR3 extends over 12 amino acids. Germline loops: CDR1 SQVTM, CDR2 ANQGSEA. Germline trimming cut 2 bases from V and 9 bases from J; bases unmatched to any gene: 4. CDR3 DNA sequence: TGCAGCGTTGAAATGCGGGGGTCTGAGCAGTTCTTC. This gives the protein CSVEMRGSEQFF.

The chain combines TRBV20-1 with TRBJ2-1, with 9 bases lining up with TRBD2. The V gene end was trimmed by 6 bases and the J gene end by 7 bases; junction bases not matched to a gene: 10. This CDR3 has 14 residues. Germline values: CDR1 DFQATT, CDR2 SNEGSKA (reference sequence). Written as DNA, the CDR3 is TGCAGTGCGCTTCCGGGACTAGCAAGGAATGAGCAGTTCTTC. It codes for CSALPGLARNEQFF.

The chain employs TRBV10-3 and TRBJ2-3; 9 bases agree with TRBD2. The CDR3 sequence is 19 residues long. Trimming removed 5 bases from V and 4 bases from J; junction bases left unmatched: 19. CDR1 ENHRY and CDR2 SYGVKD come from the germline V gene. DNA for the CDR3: TGTGCCATCAGTCCTAGTGGCGGTAGCGGGAGTGGGAGGCCAGATACGCAGTATTTT. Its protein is CAISPSGGSGSGRPDTQYF.

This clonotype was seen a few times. The CDR3 sequence is CASSQEDGNYEQYF. DNA of the CDR3: TGTGCCAGCAGCCAAGAGGACGGAAACTACGAGCAGTACTTC. J is TRBJ2-7 and V is TRBV3-1; D ambiguous. Looked up from germline, CDR1 is LGHDT and CDR2 is YNNKEL (reference sequence). Trimming removed 0 bases at V and 3 bases at J, with 9 bases between. CDR3 length equals 14 residues.

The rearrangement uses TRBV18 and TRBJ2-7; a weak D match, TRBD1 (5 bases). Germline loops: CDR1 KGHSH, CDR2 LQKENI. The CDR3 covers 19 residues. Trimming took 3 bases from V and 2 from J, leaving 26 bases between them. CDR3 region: CASSPDRADSNGWAYEQYF. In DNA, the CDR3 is TGTGCCAGCTCACCCGACCGGGCCGACAGTAATGGATGGGCCTACGAGCAGTACTTC.

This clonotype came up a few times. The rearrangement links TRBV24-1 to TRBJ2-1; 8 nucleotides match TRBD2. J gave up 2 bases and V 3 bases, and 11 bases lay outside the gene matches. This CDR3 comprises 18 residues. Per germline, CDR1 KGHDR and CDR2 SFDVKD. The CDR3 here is CATSDLPGRGGPYNEQFF. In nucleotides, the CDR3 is TGTGCCACCAGTGATCTCCCCGGGAGGGGGGGCCCCTACAATGAGCAGTTCTTC.

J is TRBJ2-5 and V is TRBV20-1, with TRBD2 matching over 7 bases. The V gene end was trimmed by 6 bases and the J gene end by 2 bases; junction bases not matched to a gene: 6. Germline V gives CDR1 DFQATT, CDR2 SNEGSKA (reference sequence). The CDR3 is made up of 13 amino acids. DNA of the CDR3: TGCAGTGCCCAAGCTAGCGGACAAGAGACCCAGTACTTC. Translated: CSAQASGQETQYF.

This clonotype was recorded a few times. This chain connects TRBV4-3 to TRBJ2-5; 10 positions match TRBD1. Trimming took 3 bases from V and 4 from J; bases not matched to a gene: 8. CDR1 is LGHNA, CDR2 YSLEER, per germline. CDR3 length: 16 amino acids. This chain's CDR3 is CASSQAWGQGRETQYF. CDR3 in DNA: TGCGCCAGCAGCCAGGCCTGGGGACAGGGGAGAGAGACCCAGTACTTC.

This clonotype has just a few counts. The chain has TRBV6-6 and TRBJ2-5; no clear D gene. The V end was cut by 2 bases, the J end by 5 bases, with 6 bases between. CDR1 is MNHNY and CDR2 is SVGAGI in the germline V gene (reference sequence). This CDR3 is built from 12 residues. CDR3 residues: CASSYVVETQYF. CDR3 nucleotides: TGTGCCAGCAGTTACGTAGTGGAGACCCAGTACTTC.

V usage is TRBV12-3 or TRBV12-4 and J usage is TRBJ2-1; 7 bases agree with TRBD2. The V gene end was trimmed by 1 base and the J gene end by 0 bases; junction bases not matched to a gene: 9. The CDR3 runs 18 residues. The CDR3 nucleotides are TGTGCCAGCAGTTTAGATTTGGCTAGCGGTAGCTCCTACAATGAGCAGTTCTTC. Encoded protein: CASSLDLASGSSYNEQFF.

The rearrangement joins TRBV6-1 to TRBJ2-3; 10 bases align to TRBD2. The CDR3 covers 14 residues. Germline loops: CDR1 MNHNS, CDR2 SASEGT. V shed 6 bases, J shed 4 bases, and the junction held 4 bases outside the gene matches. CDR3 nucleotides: TGTGCCAGCAGGTCTAGCGGGAGTTCAGATACGCAGTATTTT. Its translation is CASRSSGSSDTQYF.

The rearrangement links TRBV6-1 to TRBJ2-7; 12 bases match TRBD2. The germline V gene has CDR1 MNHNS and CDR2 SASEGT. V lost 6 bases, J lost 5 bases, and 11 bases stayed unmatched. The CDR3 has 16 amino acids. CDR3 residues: CASSRTSGAVGNEQYF. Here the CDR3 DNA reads TGTGCCAGCAGCCGGACTAGCGGGGCGGTAGGTAACGAGCAGTACTTC.

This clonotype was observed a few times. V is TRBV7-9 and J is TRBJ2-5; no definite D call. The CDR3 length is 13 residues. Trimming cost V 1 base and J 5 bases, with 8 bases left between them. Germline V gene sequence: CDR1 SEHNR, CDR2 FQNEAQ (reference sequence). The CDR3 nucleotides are TGTGCCAGCAGCTTAGTTATGGGGGAGACCCAGTACTTC. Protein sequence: CASSLVMGETQYF.

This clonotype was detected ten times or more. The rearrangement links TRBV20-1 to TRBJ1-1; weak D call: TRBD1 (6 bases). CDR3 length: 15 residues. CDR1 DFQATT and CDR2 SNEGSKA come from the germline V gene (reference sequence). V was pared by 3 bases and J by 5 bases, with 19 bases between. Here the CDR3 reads CSASSRGGGQTEAFF. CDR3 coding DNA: TGCAGTGCTAGCTCCCGTGGGGGGGGGCAGACTGAAGCTTTCTTT.

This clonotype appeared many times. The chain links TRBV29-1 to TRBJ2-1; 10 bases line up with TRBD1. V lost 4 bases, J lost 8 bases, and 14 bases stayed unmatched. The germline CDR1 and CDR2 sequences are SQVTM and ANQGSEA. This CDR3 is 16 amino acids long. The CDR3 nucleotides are TGCAGCGTTGTTTCGGGCCGGGACAGGGGACTCTATGAGCAGTTCTTC. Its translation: CSVVSGRDRGLYEQFF.

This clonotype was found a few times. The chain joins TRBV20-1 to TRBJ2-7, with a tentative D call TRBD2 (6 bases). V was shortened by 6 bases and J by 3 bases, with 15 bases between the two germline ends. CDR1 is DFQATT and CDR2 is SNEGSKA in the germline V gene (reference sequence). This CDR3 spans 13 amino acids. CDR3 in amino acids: CSAVGGADYEQYF. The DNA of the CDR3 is TGCAGTGCGGTCGGGGGTGCTGACTACGAGCAGTACTTC.

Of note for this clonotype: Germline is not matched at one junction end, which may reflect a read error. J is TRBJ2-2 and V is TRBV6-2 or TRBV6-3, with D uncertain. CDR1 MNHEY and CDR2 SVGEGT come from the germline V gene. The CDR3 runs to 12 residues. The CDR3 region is CASSPNTRELFF. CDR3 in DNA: TGTGCCAGCAGCCCGAACACCAGGGAGCTGTTTTTT.

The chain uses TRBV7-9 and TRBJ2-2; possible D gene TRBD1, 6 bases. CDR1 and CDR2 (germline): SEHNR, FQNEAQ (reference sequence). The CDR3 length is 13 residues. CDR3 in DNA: TGTGTACAGGGACGGACGAACACCGGGGAGCTGTTTTTT. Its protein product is CVQGRTNTGELFF.